Listed below are T cell receptor beta chains from one sample, sequenced in a study of spatial heterogeneity in lung cancer. MiXCR was run by TCRdb on the 5' RACE reads, yielding one entry per CDR3 protein. The data contain roughly 48,000 distinct CDR3 sequences, 5.3% of them seen just once; the ten biggest clones take up roughly 10%. The sample in question was PBMCs, obtained at surgery. These receptors were taken from a male donor with early-stage non-small cell lung cancer. Each CDR3 is given with its conserved first and last residue. D genes are given only for firm matches. Clone sizes are given selectively: once, few, many, or a class where the clone is expanded.

clone size: many; D gene: TRBD2; V gene: TRBV2; J gene: TRBJ2-1; CDR3 protein: CASSSGTSRFF; CDR3 DNA: TGTGCCAGCAGTTCCGGGACTAGCCGGTTCTTC
clone size: .; D gene: .; V gene: TRBV6-2/TRBV6-3; J gene: TRBJ2-7; CDR3 protein: CASSLAGDEYEQYF; CDR3 DNA: TGTGCCAGCAGTTTAGCAGGGGATGAGTACGAGCAGTACTTC
clone size: many; D gene: .; V gene: TRBV20-1; J gene: TRBJ2-5; CDR3 protein: CSARGGAGNQETQYF; CDR3 DNA: TGCAGTGCTAGAGGAGGTGCGGGCAACCAAGAGACCCAGTACTTC
clone size: many; D gene: .; V gene: TRBV2; J gene: TRBJ2-7; CDR3 protein: CASSTDSPKPYEQYF; CDR3 DNA: TGTGCCAGCAGTACAGACTCTCCTAAGCCCTACGAGCAGTACTTC
clone size: many; D gene: TRBD2; V gene: TRBV7-3; J gene: TRBJ2-3; CDR3 protein: CASSSRLAGGSDTQYF; CDR3 DNA: TGTGCCAGCAGCTCCAGACTAGCGGGAGGTTCAGATACGCAGTATTTT
clone size: many; D gene: .; V gene: TRBV27; J gene: TRBJ1-5; CDR3 protein: CASSLMGGVNQPQHF; CDR3 DNA: TGTGCCAGCAGTTTAATGGGAGGGGTCAATCAGCCCCAGCATTTT
clone size: many; D gene: .; V gene: TRBV20-1; J gene: TRBJ1-5; CDR3 protein: CSAQRGNQPQHF; CDR3 DNA: TGCAGTGCCCAAAGGGGCAATCAGCCCCAGCATTTT
clone size: many; D gene: .; V gene: TRBV29-1; J gene: TRBJ2-2; CDR3 protein: CSVGETGELFF; CDR3 DNA: TGCAGCGTTGGAGAAACCGGGGAGCTGTTTTTT
clone size: many; D gene: TRBD2; V gene: TRBV6-2/TRBV6-3; J gene: TRBJ2-3; CDR3 protein: CASIPGGGRADTQYF; CDR3 DNA: TGTGCCAGCATCCCGGGAGGCGGGAGGGCAGATACGCAGTATTTT
clone size: many; D gene: TRBD2; V gene: TRBV19; J gene: TRBJ2-1; CDR3 protein: CASSIGTSGGNEQFF; CDR3 DNA: TGTGCCAGTAGTATAGGGACTAGCGGGGGGAATGAGCAGTTCTTC
clone size: many; D gene: .; V gene: TRBV27; J gene: TRBJ2-3; CDR3 protein: CASKQGPDTQYF; CDR3 DNA: TGTGCCAGCAAGCAGGGTCCAGATACGCAGTATTTT
clone size: .; D gene: TRBD2; V gene: TRBV5-1; J gene: TRBJ2-1; CDR3 protein: CASSLDGGRAIEQFF; CDR3 DNA: TGCGCCAGCAGCTTGGATGGCGGGAGGGCCATAGAGCAGTTCTTC
clone size: many; D gene: .; V gene: TRBV10-2; J gene: TRBJ2-3; CDR3 protein: CASSERRSTDTQYF; CDR3 DNA: TGCGCCAGCAGTGAGCGGCGGAGCACAGATACGCAGTATTTT